This TCR beta chain was captured in a study of blood T cell repertoires in COVID-19. Study-wide context: Acute and convalescent COVID-19 samples came from the United States, Italy and Spain. Sample material is recorded as cDNA or gDNA derived from T cells, B-cell-depleted T cells, or PBMCs.

Original processing notes: Nucleated cell counts were estimated from reference gene primer amplification. The assay was immunoSEQ multiplex PCR, and TCRdb's table has in-frame clones only and misses some. V, J and clone size derive from that table, while D and trimming were established from the DNA sequence. The sample yields 250,000 to 350,000 clones, roughly 90% seen once. The CDR3 is made up of 16 amino acids. Looked up from germline, CDR1 is KGHDR and CDR2 is SFDVKD. V was pared by 1 base and J by 10 bases, with 10 bases of the junction left unmatched. The sample consisted of peripheral blood. This receptor was taken from a woman between 25 and 40 years old with active or convalescent COVID-19. This chain joins TRBV24-1 and TRBJ2-1, with TRBD1 matching 9 bases. The CDR3 protein is CATSDFGGTGFREQFF. The CDR3 DNA is TGTGCCACCAGTGATTTCGGGGGGACAGGGTTCAGGGAGCAGTTCTTC.